This T cell receptor (beta chain) was found in a study of OX40 agonist ivuxolimab in advanced cancers. Study in general: A partial response was reached by three patients: one with hepatocellular carcinoma and two with cutaneous melanoma.

Sequenced by immunoSEQ multiplex PCR; TCRdb stores in-frame clones only, minus some. Of about 68,000 clones listed, around 93% are singletons. The CDR3 runs 13 residues. Germline assignment: CDR1 SGHTA and CDR2 FQGTGA. With 3 bases removed from V and 4 bases from J, the gap between germline ends came to 10 bases. The sample holds one count of this clone. The sample in question was CD4+ or CD8+ T cells sorted from blood, obtained in a trial of the OX40 agonist ivuxolimab. The J gene is TRBJ2-7, the V gene TRBV7-3; the D gene is possibly TRBD2 (5 bases). This TCR was sampled from an adult with an advanced solid tumor such as melanoma, head and neck, liver or kidney cancer. As DNA, the CDR3 is TGTGCCAGCAGCTTGTACGGGGAATACGAGCAGTACTTC. This gives the protein CASSLYGEYEQYF.